The 10 T cell receptor beta chains below were found in one sample sequenced in a study of cytomegalovirus exposure and HLA in healthy donors. PCR amplification relied on 60 Vbeta primers (plus 13 Jbeta primers). Here immunoSEQ multiplex PCR was the method, and the copy in TCRdb shows in-frame clones only, minus some. The sample holds 160,000 or so clones, 84% seen once. The sample consisted of PBMCs. The receptors come from a man in his forties or fifties in good health and CMV-seropositive.

The CDR3 protein is CASSSSTGFYGYTF. In DNA form, the CDR3 reads TGTGCCAGCAGCTCATCGACAGGGTTCTATGGCTACACCTTC. This chain links TRBV7-8 with TRBJ1-2; 7 positions agree with TRBD1. CDR3 size: 14 residues. CDR1 is SGHVS, CDR2 FQNEAQ, per germline. Unmatched junction bases numbered 6, after V lost 4 bases and J lost 4 bases.

A single count supports this clone. The CDR3 is CASSPDWRETQYF. CDR3 nucleotide sequence: TGTGCCAGCTCACCTGACTGGCGAGAGACCCAGTACTTC. The chain is built from TRBV18 and TRBJ2-5; the D is unclear. Trimming removed 3 bases at V and 4 bases at J, with 9 bases between. CDR1 KGHSH and CDR2 LQKENI come from the germline V gene. This CDR3 spans 13 amino acids.

This chain connects TRBV7-2 to TRBJ1-2; TRBD1 might be the D (6 bases). This CDR3 contains 13 residues. Trimming took 1 base from V and 5 from J, leaving 8 bases between them. Germline V gene data show CDR1 as SGHTA and CDR2 as FQGNSA. The CDR3 region has the DNA TGTGCCAGCAGCTTAGACAGGGCGTATGGCTACACCTTC. This translates into CASSLDRAYGYTF.

V is TRBV7-6 and J is TRBJ2-5; TRBD1 agrees at 7 bases. Trimming removed 4 bases from V and 4 bases from J; junction bases left unmatched: 9. The CDR3 consists of 15 residues. CDR1 SGHVS and CDR2 FNYEAQ come from the germline V gene. CDR3 residues: CASSSRDRVGETQYF. DNA of the CDR3: TGTGCCAGCAGCTCCAGAGACAGGGTGGGAGAGACCCAGTACTTC.

The count of this clone is one. This sequence joins TRBV7-9 and TRBJ2-7; 8 bases agree with TRBD2. Germline values: CDR1 SEHNR, CDR2 FQNEAQ (reference sequence). This CDR3 spans 15 amino acids. In nucleotides, the CDR3 is TGTTCCAGCAGCTTGTTTAGCGGGACCTCCTACGAGCAGTACGTC. Translating gives CSSSLFSGTSYEQYV.

The chain combines TRBV19 with TRBJ1-1, with 8 bases matching TRBD1. V lost 6 bases, J lost 4 bases, and 4 bases stayed unmatched. The CDR3 runs 13 residues. Germline CDR1 is LNHDA and CDR2 is SQIVND (reference sequence). CDR3 residues: CASRQGAGTEAFF. The CDR3 bases are TGTGCCAGTAGGCAGGGGGCTGGCACTGAAGCTTTCTTT.

The chain is built from TRBV7-9 and TRBJ2-1, with D possibly TRBD2 on 5 matching bases. Germline lookup yields CDR1 SEHNR and CDR2 FQNEAQ (reference sequence). The CDR3 has 16 residues. The V end lost 5 bases, the J end lost 0 bases, and 14 bases lay between the germline ends. CDR3 nucleotides: TGTGCCAGCAGCCCAAGGACGGGGAGCTCCTACAATGAGCAGTTCTTC. It translates to CASSPRTGSSYNEQFF.

The chain couples TRBV5-4 to TRBJ2-1; D may be TRBD2 (5 bases). Germline V gene sequence: CDR1 SGHNT, CDR2 YYREEE (reference sequence). The CDR3 runs to 15 residues. Trimming cost V 3 bases and J 4 bases, with 14 bases left between them. Here the CDR3 DNA reads TGTGCCAGCAGCTCCAGGACTCTATTATACAATGAGCAGTTCTTC. Translated, it gives CASSSRTLLYNEQFF.

The V and J genes are TRBV6-6 and TRBJ2-5; D remains ambiguous. Germline CDR1 is MNHNY and CDR2 is SVGAGI (reference sequence). With 4 bases removed from V and 4 bases from J, the gap between germline ends came to 7 bases. The length of the CDR3 is 12 residues. The CDR3 sequence is CASSLARETQYF. CDR3 nucleotide sequence: TGTGCCAGCAGTTTAGCTCGAGAGACCCAGTACTTC.

This clone turned up a few times. The J gene is TRBJ2-3, the V gene TRBV5-1; maybe TRBD2 (6 bases). CDR3 length: 15 residues. From germline, CDR1 is SGHRS and CDR2 YFSETQ. V was clipped by 4 bases and J by 2 bases, with 14 bases between them. As DNA, the CDR3 is TGCGCCAGCAGCCAGGACGGGAGAGTCACAGATACGCAGTATTTT. This sequence encodes CASSQDGRVTDTQYF.